These 10 T cell receptor beta chains originate from one sample sequenced in a study of blood T cell repertoires in COVID-19. Libraries were prepared by immunoSEQ multiplex PCR; TCRdb keeps only in-frame clonotypes and omits some of them. Of a few hundred thousand clones listed, about 90% are singletons. Sequenced sample: PBMCs or T cells enriched from blood (not recorded which). The receptor set was obtained from a man aged 30 to 39 who had been exposed to COVID-19.

CDR3 in DNA: TGTGCCAGCAGCTTAAAGATCCAGACAGGCCTTAGGAAAAAACTGTTTTTT. Protein: CASSLKIQTGLRKKLFF. This chain uses TRBV7-9 with TRBJ1-4, with TRBD1 as a possible D gene (6 bases). V lost 2 bases, J lost 9 bases, and 22 bases lay in between. CDR1 and CDR2 from the germline V gene are SEHNR and FQNEAQ (reference sequence). This CDR3 spans 17 amino acids.

This rearrangement joins TRBV11-3 to TRBJ2-2; D ambiguous. This CDR3 has 14 amino acids. The V end lost 0 bases, the J end lost 1 base, and 3 bases lay between the germline ends. CDR1 is SGHNT and CDR2 is YENEEA in the germline V gene. CDR3 bases: TGTGCCAGCAGCTTAGAGAGGAACACCGGGGAGCTGTTTTTT. It is translated as CASSLERNTGELFF.

The rearrangement uses TRBV29-1 and TRBJ2-7; D may be TRBD2 (6 bases). This CDR3 region has 12 residues. The V end was cut by 6 bases, the J end by 3 bases, with 12 bases between. The germline V gene encodes CDR1 SQVTM and CDR2 ANQGSEA. DNA of the CDR3: TGCAGCGTGAGGGAGGACGGCTACGAGCAGTACTTC. This encodes CSVREDGYEQYF.

V and J are TRBV19 and TRBJ2-5; D ambiguous. The length of the CDR3 is 15 residues. V was cut by 3 bases and J by 2 bases, with 13 bases left in between. CDR1 is LNHDA and CDR2 is SQIVND in the germline V gene (reference sequence). CDR3 bases: TGTGCCAGTAGTATTGGCGCAGGTAGACAAGAGACCCAGTACTTC. It is translated as CASSIGAGRQETQYF.

This chain joins TRBV27 and TRBJ2-5; 10 bases are a match to TRBD2. Germline-derived CDR1 and CDR2 are MNHEY and SMNVEV (reference sequence). This CDR3 spans 15 amino acids. The V gene end was trimmed by 2 bases and the J gene end by 6 bases; junction bases not matched to a gene: 6. In DNA form, the CDR3 reads TGTGCCAGCAGTTTAAAGCGGGGGGGCGGACAGACCCAGTACTTC. Translated: CASSLKRGGGQTQYF.

This chain uses TRBV5-6 with TRBJ2-7; D uncertain. V was trimmed by 0 bases and J by 1 base, leaving 8 bases between them. CDR1 and CDR2 (germline): SGHDT, YYEEEE. This CDR3 contains 14 residues. In DNA, the CDR3 is TGTGCCAGCAGCTTGGCTACCATTTCCTACGAGCAGTACTTC. It is translated as CASSLATISYEQYF.

V usage is TRBV9 and J usage is TRBJ1-1, with D perhaps TRBD1 (6 bases). CDR3 length equals 14 residues. The germline V and J ends were trimmed by 6 bases and 4 bases, with 16 bases remaining between them. CDR1 is SGDLS, CDR2 YYNGEE, per germline. CDR3 DNA: TGTGCCAGCAACCCACAGTCGACAGGCACTGAAGCTTTCTTT. Encoded protein: CASNPQSTGTEAFF.

The rearrangement uses TRBV7-6 and TRBJ2-2, with 13 bases lining up with TRBD2. Germline loops: CDR1 SGHVS, CDR2 FNYEAQ. The ends lost 5 bases at V and 0 bases at J; junction bases unmatched: 6. There are 18 residues in the CDR3. CDR3 sequence (DNA): TGTGCCAGCAGCCCGACTAGCGGGGGGAATCCGAACACCGGGGAGCTGTTTTTT. It specifies CASSPTSGGNPNTGELFF.

The chain is built from TRBV20-1 and TRBJ1-5, with TRBD1 identical over 7 bases. The CDR3 length is 13 residues. Trimming cost V 4 bases and J 4 bases; bases outside gene matches: 4. Germline CDR1 DFQATT, CDR2 SNEGSKA (reference sequence). CDR3 DNA: TGCAGTGCTACTGACAGGGCTAATCAGCCCCAGCATTTT. Protein: CSATDRANQPQHF.

The CDR3 spells CASRAIAAGELFF. In DNA form, the CDR3 reads TGTGCCAGCAGGGCCATAGCGGCCGGGGAGCTGTTTTTT. J is TRBJ2-2 and V is TRBV6-5, with D maybe TRBD2 (6 bases). The germline V gene encodes CDR1 MNHEY and CDR2 SVGAGI. The CDR3 is 13 residues long. Trimming left V 6 bases short and J 6 bases short, with 11 bases between.